The sequence of this TCR beta chain was determined in a study of cytomegalovirus exposure and HLA in healthy donors. Notes on the study in general: A missense DCLRE1C variant was associated with V- and J-gene trimming of TCR beta chains in a later analysis, and an independent cohort replicated the association.

Worth noting for this clone: What it recognizes is unknown. The same CDR3 also results from other DNA sequences found in this sample.

Primers: 60 Vbeta forward and 13 Jbeta reverse. Here immunoSEQ multiplex PCR was the method, and the copy in TCRdb shows in-frame clones only, minus some. The top ten clones hold over 8.5% of a sample with approximately 85,000 clones, around 70% of them seen once. Material: PBMCs. The sequence was collected from a woman between 40 and 50 years old in good health and CMV-seropositive.

The CDR3 region has the DNA TGCGCCAGCAGCTTTGGTACGGTGAACACTGAAGCTTTCTTT. Translation: CASSFGTVNTEAFF. The rearrangement uses TRBV5-1 and TRBJ1-1; no definite D call. The CDR3 spans 14 residues. CDR1 SGHRS and CDR2 YFSETQ come from the germline V gene. The V gene lost 2 bases and the J gene lost 0 bases, with 8 bases spanning the gap.